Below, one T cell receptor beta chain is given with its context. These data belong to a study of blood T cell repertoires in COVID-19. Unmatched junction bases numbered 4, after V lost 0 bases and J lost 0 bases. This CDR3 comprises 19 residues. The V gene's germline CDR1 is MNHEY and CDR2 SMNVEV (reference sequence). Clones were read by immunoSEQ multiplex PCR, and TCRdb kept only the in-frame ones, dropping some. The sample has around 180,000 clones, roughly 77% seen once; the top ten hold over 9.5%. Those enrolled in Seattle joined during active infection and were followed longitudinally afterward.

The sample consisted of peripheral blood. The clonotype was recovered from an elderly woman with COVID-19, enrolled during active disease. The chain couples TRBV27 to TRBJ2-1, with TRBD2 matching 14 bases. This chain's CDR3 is CASSLSGTSGSPSYNEQFF. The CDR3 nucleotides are TGTGCCAGCAGTTTATCTGGGACTAGCGGGAGTCCCTCCTACAATGAGCAGTTCTTC.